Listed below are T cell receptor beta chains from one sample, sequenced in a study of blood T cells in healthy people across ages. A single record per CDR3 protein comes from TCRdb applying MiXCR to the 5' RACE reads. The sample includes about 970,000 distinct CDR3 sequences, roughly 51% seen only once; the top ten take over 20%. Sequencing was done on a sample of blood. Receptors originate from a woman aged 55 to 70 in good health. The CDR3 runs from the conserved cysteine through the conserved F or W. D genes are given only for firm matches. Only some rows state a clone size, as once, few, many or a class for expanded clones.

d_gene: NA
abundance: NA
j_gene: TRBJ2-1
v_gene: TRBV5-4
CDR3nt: TGTGCCAGCAGCGCCTTTCTAGCGGAGCAGTTCTTC
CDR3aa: CASSAFLAEQFF

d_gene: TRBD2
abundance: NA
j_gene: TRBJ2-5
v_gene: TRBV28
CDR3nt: TGTGCCAGCAGCCCCGTGGTAGCGGGAGGTGGGGAGACCCAGTACTTC
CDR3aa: CASSPVVAGGGETQYF

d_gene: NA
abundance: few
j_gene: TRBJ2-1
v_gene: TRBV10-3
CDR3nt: TGTGCCATCAGTGGGGGTGAGGATGAGCAGTTCTTC
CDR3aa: CAISGGEDEQFF

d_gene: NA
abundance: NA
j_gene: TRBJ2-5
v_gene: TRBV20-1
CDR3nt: TGCAATGCTAGAGGGAGACAAGAGACCCAGTACTTC
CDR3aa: CNARGRQETQYF

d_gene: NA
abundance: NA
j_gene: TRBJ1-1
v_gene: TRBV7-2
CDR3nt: TGTGCCAGCAGCTTGGGGGGGGGCGGAGCTTTCTTT
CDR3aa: CASSLGGGGAFF

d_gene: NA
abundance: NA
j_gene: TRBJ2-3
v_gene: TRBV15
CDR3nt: TGTGCCACCAGCAGAGATCTGGATACGCAGTATTTT
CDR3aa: CATSRDLDTQYF

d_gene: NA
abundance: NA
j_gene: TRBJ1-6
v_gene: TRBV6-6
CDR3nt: TGTGCCAGCAGTTACAGGAGGCGGGGCGGATCACCCCTCCACTTT
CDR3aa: CASSYRRRGGSPLHF

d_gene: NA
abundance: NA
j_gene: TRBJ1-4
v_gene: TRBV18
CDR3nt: TGTGCCAGCTCACCACAACGGGGAGCAAGAAATGAAAAACTGTTTTTT
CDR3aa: CASSPQRGARNEKLFF

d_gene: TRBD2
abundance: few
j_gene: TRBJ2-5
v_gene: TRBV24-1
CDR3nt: TGTGCCACCAGTGAAAATCCCCGCGGGAGGGAGACCCAGTACTTC
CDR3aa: CATSENPRGRETQYF

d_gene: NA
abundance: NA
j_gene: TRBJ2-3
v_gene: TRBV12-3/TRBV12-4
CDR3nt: TGTGCCAGCAGTTTGGTCAGTTCTAGCGCAGATACGCAGTATTTT
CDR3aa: CASSLVSSSADTQYF

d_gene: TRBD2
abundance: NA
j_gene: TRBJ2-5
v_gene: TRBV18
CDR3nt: TGTGCCAGCTCACCACGCAGCGGGAGGGCCGCGGAGACCCAGTACTTC
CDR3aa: CASSPRSGRAAETQYF

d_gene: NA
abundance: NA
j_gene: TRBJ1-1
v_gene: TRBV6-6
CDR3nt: TGTGCCAGCAGTAACCATAGGACCGAAGTGCCGAACACTGAAGCTTTCTTT
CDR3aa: CASSNHRTEVPNTEAFF

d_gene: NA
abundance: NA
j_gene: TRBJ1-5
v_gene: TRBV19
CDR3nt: TGTGCCAGTAGTAACCTTTTAACCCAGCATTTT
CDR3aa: CASSNLLTQHF

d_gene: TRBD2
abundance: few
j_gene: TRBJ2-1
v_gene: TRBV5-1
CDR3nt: TGCGCCAGCAGACCTGTAGCGGGAACCTCCTACAATGAGCAGTTCTTC
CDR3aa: CASRPVAGTSYNEQFF

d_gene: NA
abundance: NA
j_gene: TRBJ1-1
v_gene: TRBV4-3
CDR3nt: TGCGCCAGCAGCCAAGTGGACGGCACTGAAGCTTTCTTT
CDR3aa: CASSQVDGTEAFF

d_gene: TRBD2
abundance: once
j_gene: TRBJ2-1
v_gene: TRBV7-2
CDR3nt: TGTGCCAGCAGCTTGTGGGGGAGGGAGGGCTCCTACAATGAGCAGTTCTTC
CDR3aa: CASSLWGREGSYNEQFF

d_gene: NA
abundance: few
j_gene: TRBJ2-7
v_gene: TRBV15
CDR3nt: TGTGCCACCAGCAGAGAGGGGGGCGGGAGTTACGAGCAGTACTTC
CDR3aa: CATSREGGGSYEQYF